This T cell receptor beta chain came from a study of T cells in Graves' hyperthyroidism and ophthalmopathy (dated by TCRdb to the late 2010s). With respect to the entire study: Peripheral blood samples were taken at initial diagnosis, before any treatment was given. TCR V-J signatures able to tell the groups apart were searched for in a discovery cohort of 90 to 100 patients, of whom more than 40 had Graves' ophthalmopathy and roughly 57 had stable Graves' hyperthyroidism. The study also compared thyroid tissue and blood T-cell repertoires from 5 to 7 Graves' hyperthyroidism patients. The 75 to 100 discovery patients were randomly split 7:3 into training and test sets. TCR Vbeta CDR3 sequencing of approximately 140 peripheral blood samples (under 45 ophthalmopathy, under 80 hyperthyroidism and approximately 17 progressor patients) is reported in the paper. Following sampling, methimazole starting at 30 mg daily was given to hyperthyroidism patients, and high-dose intravenous methylprednisolone was given to ophthalmopathy patients. Whether ophthalmopathy could be predicted prospectively was tested in an independent validation cohort made up of 18 hyperthyroidism patients plus 17 patients who later progressed to ophthalmopathy. Overall study results and their limits: A model built on a 13 V-J signature distinguished ophthalmopathy from stable hyperthyroidism, reaching about 88% sensitivity and under 84% specificity in cross-validation and 80%/75% in testing. In validation, the model predicted progression to ophthalmopathy a median of roughly six months before onset, with approximately 71% sensitivity and 72.22% specificity. Sample size was not statistically predetermined, and blinding of investigators to group allocation was not performed. Blood samples also contained most of the expanded thyroid clonotypes (frequency above 0.001), which suggests that blood repertoires may reflect thyroid immune responses.

The TCR beta CDR3 regions were amplified from the RNA transcripts. The first round of RT-PCR for the TCR CDR3 was performed with the HTBI primer set and the Qiagen OneStep RT-PCR kit. Libraries were constructed in a second round of multiplex PCR, after which size selection and purification were performed. Sequencing of the libraries was done on an Illumina HiSeq2000 using paired-end 100 bp reads. Concerning the study's data processing: SOAPnuke was used to process the raw data, with reads discarded if the reads contained adapters or uncalled bases, had a mean Phred below 15, or lacked an exact constant-primer or identifier match. High-quality paired reads were merged with COPE v1.2.5, and unique nucleotide sequences were defined as clonotypes. MiTCR v1.1 was used to align the clonotypes against IMGT TRBV, TRBD and TRBJ reference segments. The analysis was restricted to V-J combinations with a frequency above 0.0001, which together covered approximately 99% of the repertoires. A TCS score was defined as the ratio of F50 (clonal expansion) to E x V (chaos), with BLOSUM62-based TCRdist applied between CDR3 peptides within each V-J. Welch's t-statistics and random forest reduced 450 to 600 V-J features to fewer than 15, which were used in a naive Bayes classifier (R e1071). The similarity between thyroid and blood repertoires was quantified using the Morisita-Horn index. TCRdb trimmed public reads at Q25 via fastp, called clones via MiXCR and kept in-frame beta chains. CDR3 protein sequences are deduplicated, and each keeps its most common genes and DNA. The V and J calls shown here were made by TCRdb, not taken from the authors' results. The sample records about 840,000 distinct CDR3 sequences, 38% of which are singletons. Over 8% of the sample is in the top ten clones.

The CDR3 spans 15 residues, from the cysteine through the phenylalanine. The DNA shown is the 45-base CDR3, in frame from base 1. Cut back by 5 bases and 5 bases, the V and J ends lie 15 bases apart. In the germline V gene (reference sequence), CDR1 corresponds to SEHNR and CDR2 to FQNEAQ. In this sample, this clonotype turned up a few times. The antigen it binds to is not known. No much larger clone exists at a distance of one base, and base qualities are not known. Stable Graves' hyperthyroidism was defined as no progression to ophthalmopathy during 18 months of follow-up. Hyperthyroidism patients were aged 18 to 65 years and newly diagnosed, with disease duration of less than 2 months. The study excluded patients with uncontrolled infections, other autoimmune diseases, pregnancy or lactation. Clinical symptoms, serum thyroxine and TRAb, thyroid ultrasound, and orbital computed tomography formed the basis for the diagnoses. Ficoll-Paque density gradient centrifugation was used to isolate PBMCs from around 10 ml of fresh peripheral blood. Total RNA was extracted using Trizol reagent, and RNA quality was assessed on an Agilent 2100 Bioanalyzer.

The V gene is TRBV7-9 and the J gene is TRBJ1-4; perhaps TRBD1 is the D gene, with 6 bases matching. The receptor comes from a man aged 18 to 30 with Graves' hyperthyroidism. Sequenced input: blood. The CDR3 region reads CASSRRTAVNEKLFF. The bases are TGTGCCAGCAGCCGACGGACAGCTGTAAATGAAAAACTGTTTTTT.